The 12 T cell receptor beta chains reported below all come from one sample, sequenced in a study of T-cell memory formation after mild COVID-19. MiXCR, run by TCRdb on the 5' RACE reads, gives a single entry per CDR3 protein. The sample lists approximately 250,000 distinct CDR3 sequences, around 17% occurring once. Sequenced sample: PBMCs or a T cell subset sorted from them (not recorded which). Every receptor here comes from a man younger than 35 who had mild COVID-19 (a few samples of this study predate the infection). Cell type and time point are not known.

V and J are TRBV29-1 and TRBJ2-2; TRBD1 or TRBD2 may be the D gene (6 bases each). This CDR3 has 14 amino acids. Between the trimmed V and J ends, which lost 4 bases and 4 bases, there was a span of 13 bases. Germline V gives CDR1 SQVTM, CDR2 ANQGSEA. The CDR3 DNA is TGCAGCGTTGTTGGGGGGCCGGGCACCGGGGAGCTGTTTTTT. It specifies CSVVGGPGTGELFF.

CDR3 coding DNA: TGTGCCACCCAGGGGGTTGATGGCTACACCTTC. Protein: CATQGVDGYTF. The genes are TRBV9 and TRBJ1-2; 7 bases align to TRBD1. CDR3 length: 11 residues. Germline V gene lookup returns CDR1 SGDLS and CDR2 YYNGEE. With 9 bases clipped from V and 6 bases from J, the junction kept 5 bases outside the gene matches.

V and J are TRBV28 and TRBJ2-1; perhaps TRBD2 as D (6 bases). The CDR3 length is 13 residues. Germline V gene lookup returns CDR1 MDHEN and CDR2 SYDVKM. V lost 3 bases to trimming and J lost 6 bases, with 9 bases between them. The CDR3: CASSFGRSNEQFF. CDR3 nucleotides: TGTGCCAGCAGTTTCGGGAGATCCAATGAGCAGTTCTTC.

The chain joins TRBV6-4 to TRBJ2-6; D gene ambiguous. The CDR3 consists of 13 residues. Germline CDR1 MRHNA, CDR2 SNTAGT. V lost 8 bases, J lost 0 bases, and 5 bases lay in between. The CDR3 reads CASGHSGANVLTF. Here the CDR3 DNA reads TGTGCCAGCGGGCACTCTGGGGCCAACGTCCTGACTTTC.

The chain has TRBV5-5 and TRBJ2-1; D gene unclear. The CDR3 runs to 15 residues. Germline V gene lookup returns CDR1 SGHKS and CDR2 YYEKEE (reference sequence). Deletions cut 0 bases from V and 0 bases from J, with 7 bases between. CDR3 region: CASSLETGSYNEQFF. In nucleotides, the CDR3 is TGTGCCAGCAGCTTGGAGACGGGCTCCTACAATGAGCAGTTCTTC. Complete variable domain (other parts from reference TRBV5-5 and TRBJ2-1): DAGVTQSPTHLIKTRGQQVTLRCSPISGHKSVSWYQQVLGQGPQFIFQYYEKEERGRGNFPDRFSARQFPNYSSELNVNALLLGDSALYLCASSLETGSYNEQFFGPGTRLTVL.

This clonotype was counted only a few times. The chain links TRBV7-2 to TRBJ2-7; 10 bases are shared with TRBD1. CDR1 and CDR2 (germline): SGHTA, FQGNSA. Trimming removed 3 bases from V and 4 bases from J; junction bases left unmatched: 6. The length of the CDR3 is 15 residues. The CDR3 spells CASSFTGTGDYEQYF. The DNA for the CDR3 is TGTGCCAGCAGCTTTACCGGGACAGGGGATTACGAGCAGTACTTC.

The rearrangement joins TRBV7-9 to TRBJ1-5; D unresolved. The CDR3 spans 14 residues. V was shortened by 1 base and J by 3 bases, with 7 bases between the two germline ends. Germline loops: CDR1 SEHNR, CDR2 FQNEAQ (reference sequence). CDR3 amino acids: CASSLDAFNQPQHF. DNA of the CDR3: TGTGCCAGCAGCTTAGACGCGTTCAATCAGCCCCAGCATTTT. The full variable domain, its missing parts supplied by reference TRBV7-9 and TRBJ1-5, is DTGVSQNPRHKITKRGQNVTFRCDPISEHNRLYWYRQTLGQGPEFLTYFQNEAQLEKSRLLSDRFSAERPKGSFSTLEIQRTEQGDSAMYLCASSLDAFNQPQHFGDGTRLSIL.

The V call is TRBV5-1, the J call TRBJ2-4; 14 bases are shared with TRBD2. Germline V lookup: CDR1 SGHRS, CDR2 YFSETQ. V was pared by 2 bases and J by 0 bases, with 4 bases of the junction left unmatched. This CDR3 comprises 18 residues. The CDR3, as DNA: TGCGCCAGCAGCTTTGGGACTAGCGGGGGCATAGCCAAAAACATTCAGTACTTC. Amino acid sequence: CASSFGTSGGIAKNIQYF.

The CDR3 DNA reads TGCGCCAGCAGAGCGACAGGTGACTATGGCTACACCTTC. It is translated as CASRATGDYGYTF. The J gene is TRBJ1-2, the V gene TRBV5-1; tentative D call: TRBD1 (6 bases). CDR1 and CDR2 from the germline V gene are SGHRS and YFSETQ. V was pared by 5 bases and J by 3 bases, with 11 bases between. The CDR3 loop spans 13 amino acids. Full variable domain (missing parts from reference TRBV5-1 and TRBJ1-2): KAGVTQTPRYLIKTRGQQVTLSCSPISGHRSVSWYQQTPGQGLQFLFEYFSETQRNKGNFPGRFSGRQFSNSRSEMNVSTLELGDSALYLCASRATGDYGYTFGSGTRLTVV.

This clonotype appeared many times. V usage is TRBV3-1 and J usage is TRBJ1-2, with TRBD1 matching over 11 bases. CDR1 is LGHDT, CDR2 YNNKEL, per germline (reference sequence). The junction had 4 bases not matched to a gene; V was cut back by 6 bases and J by 7 bases. The CDR3 has 13 residues. CDR3 sequence (DNA): TGTGCCAGCAGACGGACAGGGGGCGGTGGCTACACCTTC. Its protein is CASRRTGGGGYTF.

This clonotype was counted ten times or more. This rearrangement joins TRBV29-1 to TRBJ2-7; D gene ambiguous. This CDR3 has 8 residues. Per the germline V gene, CDR1 is SQVTM and CDR2 is ANQGSEA. Here the CDR3 reads CSGVEQYV. DNA for the CDR3: TGCAGTGGGGTCGAGCAGTACGTC.

This clonotype was counted between two and nine times. The chain links TRBV5-1 to TRBJ1-2, with D unclear. CDR1 is SGHRS, CDR2 YFSETQ, per germline. V was pared by 2 bases and J by 6 bases, with 14 bases between. The CDR3 consists of 14 residues. The CDR3 spells CASSFSGRANGYTF. CDR3 coding DNA: TGCGCCAGCAGCTTCTCTGGGAGGGCAAATGGCTACACCTTC.